A single sample gave rise to the 4 T cell receptor beta chains below, sequenced in a study of CD8 T cells in ankylosing spondylitis. Points from the study as a whole: A TCR beta motif of several highly homologous variants seemed to mark ankylosing spondylitis blood.

These receptors' antigens are unknown. A single record per CDR3 protein comes from TCRdb applying MiXCR to the 5' RACE reads. The table has a few hundred thousand distinct CDR3 sequences, roughly 8% seen once. The sequenced material came from blood, either unsorted or a sorted T cell fraction (not recorded which). Receptors were obtained from a male donor with ankylosing spondylitis.

This clonotype was found a few times. This chain uses TRBV20-1 with TRBJ1-3; D unresolved. Trimming cost V 0 bases and J 0 bases, with 9 bases left between them. CDR1 and CDR2 (germline): DFQATT, SNEGSKA (reference sequence). The CDR3 extends over 15 amino acids. This CDR3 is CSARDYTDSGNTIYF. The CDR3 DNA reads as TGCAGTGCTAGAGATTACACAGACTCTGGAAACACCATATATTTT.

This clonotype has at least ten counts. The chain employs TRBV20-1 and TRBJ2-1, with D possibly being TRBD1 or TRBD2 (5 bases each). V was shortened by 0 bases and J by 4 bases, with 16 bases between the two germline ends. From germline, CDR1 is DFQATT and CDR2 SNEGSKA (reference sequence). This CDR3 spans 16 amino acids. CDR3 in amino acids: CSARDGAGSTYNEQFF. In nucleotides, the CDR3 is TGCAGTGCTAGAGATGGGGCGGGTAGTACTTACAATGAGCAGTTCTTC.

This clonotype appeared a few times. An end of the junction does not agree with germline; a read error may underlie this. This chain uses TRBV7-7 with TRBJ2-1, with 12 nucleotides matching TRBD2. This CDR3 comprises 16 residues. Germline V gene lookup returns CDR1 SSHAT and CDR2 FNYEAQ (reference sequence). CDR3 region: CASSSLAGGSKGEQFF. The CDR3 bases are TGTGCTAGCAGCTCCCTAGCGGGAGGGTCGAAGGGTGAGCAGTTCTTC.

The table lists this clonotype with a few counts. The chain uses TRBV12-3 or TRBV12-4 and TRBJ1-4; D unclear. CDR3 length equals 14 residues. V was shortened by 4 bases and J by 5 bases, with 11 bases between the two germline ends. The CDR3 nucleotides read TGTGCCAGCAGTTCCTGGACGGCGAATGAAAAACTGTTTTTT. It is translated as CASSSWTANEKLFF.